This T cell receptor beta chain was found in a study of early T cells in non-severe SARS-CoV-2 infection (dated by TCRdb to about 2021). At the level of the whole study: Because TCR sequencing was done on bulk RNA from unsorted whole blood, the alpha and beta chains could not be paired.

What the authors observed across the whole study: Matching against VDJdb was skewed toward anti-spike CD8 responses, likely underestimated virus-specific expansions, and missed private and CD4 specificities.

A case-control design nested within a healthcare worker cohort in London, UK, was used, with weekly nasopharyngeal swab PCR tests and blood sampling performed. Healthcare workers were recruited between 23 and 31 March 2020, during the week of the UK lockdown, and were followed weekly for up to roughly 16 weeks. The V and J ends are trimmed by 3 bases and 4 bases, leaving 15 bases between them. The germline V gene (reference sequence) supplies CDR1 LNHDA and CDR2 SQIVND. The CDR3 runs 15 amino acids, cysteine and phenylalanine included. Only the CDR3 portion is preserved as DNA: 45 bases, with reading frame beginning at the first base. In the case of this clonotype: Its target antigen remains unknown. It has no much larger one-base neighbor in the sample; base qualities were not kept.

Libraries were prepared through 5' RACE. The sample was run on a NextSeq 500. Unique molecular identifiers were attached to individual cDNA molecules in the TCR library protocol so that sequencing error and PCR bias could be corrected. Sequencing covered both TCR alpha and beta chains, and within each sample the abundances of alpha and beta sequences were tightly co-correlated. As for how the authors treated the data: V gene, J gene and CDR3 annotation of TCR sequences was performed with Decombinator V4. Expanded TCRs were defined as changing significantly between any two time points under a Poisson model with p below 0.0001. Abundances of TCRs were expressed as counts per million after normalisation to the total number of TCRs sequenced in each sample. MAIT TCRs were defined by TRAV1-2 paired with TRAJ12, TRAJ20 or TRAJ33, and iNKT TCRs by TRAV10 paired with TRAJ18. A search of VDJdb, accessed on 1 November 2021, was run for TCRs annotated to CMV, EBV and SARS-CoV-2, with TCRs annotated for multiple antigens excluded. The public reads were reprocessed in TCRdb via fastp at Q25 and MiXCR, keeping in-frame beta chains. All rows with the same CDR3 protein become a single entry with the most common DNA and genes. What appears here as the V and J calls and clone size reflects TCRdb's work, not the paper's. The sample contains 75,000 to 100,000 distinct CDR3 sequences, 16% of them found a single time. The ten largest clones represent around 1.3% of the sample.

The sample was whole blood. The chain uses TRBV19 and TRBJ2-5, with no confident D gene call. The receptor was isolated from an adult who was a healthcare worker with PCR-confirmed SARS-CoV-2 infection or an uninfected control (not recorded which). The CDR3 protein: CASSIRGQYGETQYF. At the DNA level, the sequence is TGTGCCAGTAGTATCCGTGGGCAGTATGGAGAGACCCAGTACTTC.